These 27 T cell receptor beta chains came from one sample sequenced in a study of CD8 T cells in ankylosing spondylitis (dated by TCRdb to the late 2010s). Preparation of the library involved 5' RACE. Sequencing relied on an Illumina HiSeq 2500. TCRdb reprocessing: public reads trimmed at Q25 with fastp, clones called with MiXCR, in-frame beta chains kept. All rows with the same CDR3 protein become a single entry with the most common DNA and genes. The sample includes 230,000 or so distinct CDR3 sequences, with roughly a quarter observed a single time. The ten top clones hold more than 0.6% of the sample. Sequencing was done on a sample of blood, either unsorted or a sorted T cell fraction (not recorded which). These receptors were collected from a male donor with ankylosing spondylitis or in good health (not recorded which).

The table lists this clonotype with a few counts. The chain has TRBV2 and TRBJ2-7; the D is unclear. Germline V gene sequence: CDR1 SNHLY, CDR2 FYNNEI. Trimming cost V 2 bases and J 12 bases, with 11 bases left between them. The CDR3 sequence is 11 residues long. DNA of the CDR3: TGTGCCAGCAGTGAATCCGCGACGTCGTACTTC. Its translation: CASSESATSYF.

This clonotype was seen just once. This rearrangement joins TRBV23-1 to TRBJ2-6; 7 positions agree with TRBD2. TRBV23-1 is identified as an open reading frame with a role that is uncertain. V was clipped by 4 bases and J by 1 base; unmatched bases: 7. This CDR3 has 17 residues. The CDR3 region is CASSREGRESGANVLTF. The CDR3 coding sequence is TGCGCCAGCAGTCGGGAGGGCAGGGAGTCTGGGGCCAACGTCCTGACTTTC.

This clonotype came up a few times. The V gene is TRBV10-3, the J gene TRBJ2-6; TRBD1 agrees at 8 bases. V gave up 2 bases and J gave up 0 bases; unmatched junction bases: 6. This CDR3 has 18 residues. CDR1 and CDR2 (germline): ENHRY, SYGVKD. The CDR3 loop reads CAISEDRGQRSGANVLTF. For the CDR3, the DNA is TGTGCCATCAGTGAGGACAGGGGCCAACGCTCTGGGGCCAACGTCCTGACTTTC.

This clonotype has a count of ten or more. V is TRBV10-3 and J is TRBJ2-3, with TRBD2 identical over 13 bases. This CDR3 comprises 15 residues. The ends lost 8 bases at V and 4 bases at J; junction bases unmatched: 6. From germline, CDR1 is ENHRY and CDR2 SYGVKD. CDR3 loop: CAISGLAGYSDTQYF. CDR3 nucleotides: TGTGCCATCTCGGGACTAGCGGGGTATTCAGATACGCAGTATTTT.

The chain combines TRBV20-1 with TRBJ2-1, with D tentatively TRBD1 or TRBD2 (5 bases each). This CDR3 is 13 amino acids long. Germline CDR1 is DFQATT and CDR2 is SNEGSKA (reference sequence). Trimming cost V 3 bases and J 6 bases, with 12 bases left between them. The CDR3 sequence: CSASPGPGNEQFF. In DNA form, the CDR3 reads TGCAGTGCTAGTCCGGGACCGGGCAATGAGCAGTTCTTC.

Only a few counts were recorded for this clonotype. V usage is TRBV6-2 or TRBV6-3 and J usage is TRBJ2-1, with 8 nucleotides matching TRBD2. Germline V gene lookup returns CDR1 MNHEY and CDR2 SVGEGT. V dropped 2 bases and J dropped 0; count of bases not matched to a gene: 3. CDR3 size: 16 residues. CDR3 sequence: CASSYLGGGSYNEQFF. In nucleotides, the CDR3 is TGTGCCAGCAGTTACCTCGGGGGGGGCTCCTACAATGAGCAGTTCTTC.

This clonotype was detected many times. J is TRBJ1-1 and V is TRBV3-1; TRBD1 aligns across 8 bases. The CDR3 loop spans 14 amino acids. Germline-derived CDR1 and CDR2 are LGHDT and YNNKEL (reference sequence). Trimming at V came to 4 bases and at J to 5 bases, leaving 6 bases not matched to a gene. Written as DNA, the CDR3 is TGTGCCAGCAGCCCCCGGGACAGGAAAACTGAAGCTTTCTTT. Its translation is CASSPRDRKTEAFF. Full variable domain (remainder filled in from reference TRBV3-1 and TRBJ1-1): DTAVSQTPKYLVTQMGNDKSIKCEQNLGHDTMYWYKQDSKKFLKIMFSYNNKELIINETVPNRFSPKSPDKAHLNLHINSLELGDSAVYFCASSPRDRKTEAFFGQGTRLTVV.

V and J are TRBV7-9 and TRBJ2-2, with no clear D. The CDR3 is 14 amino acids. V lost 3 bases, J lost 1 base, and 6 bases lay in between. Per the germline V gene, CDR1 is SEHNR and CDR2 is FQNEAQ (reference sequence). The CDR3 loop is CASSFMVNTGELFF. The CDR3 DNA reads TGTGCCAGCAGCTTCATGGTGAACACCGGGGAGCTGTTTTTT. Variable domain in full (rest from reference TRBV7-9 and TRBJ2-2): DTGVSQNPRHKITKRGQNVTFRCDPISEHNRLYWYRQTLGQGPEFLTYFQNEAQLEKSRLLSDRFSAERPKGSFSTLEIQRTEQGDSAMYLCASSFMVNTGELFFGEGSRLTVL.

The genes are TRBV2 and TRBJ2-1, with 9 bases aligning to TRBD1. Germline assignment: CDR1 SNHLY and CDR2 FYNNEI. This CDR3 contains 16 residues. V lost 0 bases to trimming and J lost 15 bases; unmatched junction nucleotides: 15. CDR3 sequence: CASSEAPPTGGPSRFF. The CDR3 nucleotides read TGTGCCAGCAGTGAAGCGCCACCGACAGGGGGGCCTTCTAGGTTCTTC.

This clonotype came up many times. The chain uses TRBV7-8 and TRBJ2-1; either TRBD1 or TRBD2 may fit D (5 bases each). Germline V gene data show CDR1 as SGHVS and CDR2 as FQNEAQ. V gave up 6 bases and J gave up 11 bases, with 11 bases separating them. CDR3 length equals 11 residues. CDR3 residues: CASRYRDQQFF. The CDR3 nucleotides are TGTGCCAGCAGGTACCGGGACCAGCAGTTCTTC.

This clonotype was counted between two and nine times. The chain employs TRBV5-4 and TRBJ1-1, with 7 nucleotides matching TRBD1. The CDR3 has 17 amino acids. The germline V gene has CDR1 SGHNT and CDR2 YYREEE (reference sequence). V shed 4 bases and J 5 bases; nucleotides not matched to a gene: 17. DNA of the CDR3: TGTGCCAGCAGCGCAGACCGGGACAGAGGCCGGGGGACTGAAGCTTTCTTT. Its translation is CASSADRDRGRGTEAFF.

This clonotype has at least ten counts. J is TRBJ2-1 and V is TRBV2; D is undetermined. CDR3 length equals 11 residues. Deletions cut 5 bases from V and 7 bases from J, with 6 bases between. Germline CDR1 SNHLY, CDR2 FYNNEI. CDR3 nucleotides: TGTGCCAGCAGTCGAACGAATGAGCAGTTCTTC. This encodes CASSRTNEQFF.

The V gene is TRBV6-6, the J gene TRBJ1-2; a possible D gene is TRBD1 (5 bases). Germline V CDR1 and CDR2: MNHNY, SVGAGI (reference sequence). V shed 6 bases and J shed 4 bases, with 12 bases lying between them. CDR3 length equals 13 residues. The CDR3 loop reads CASRRDFLYGYTF. In nucleotides, the CDR3 is TGTGCCAGCAGAAGGGACTTCCTCTATGGCTACACCTTC.

The chain has TRBV20-1 and TRBJ2-1; possible D gene TRBD2, 6 bases. The V gene's germline CDR1 is DFQATT and CDR2 SNEGSKA (reference sequence). Trimming shortened V by 1 base and J by 5 bases, and 12 bases separated the two germline ends. This CDR3 has 14 residues. The CDR3 spells CSARAAGGNNEQFF. In DNA, the CDR3 is TGCAGTGCTAGAGCCGCTGGGGGGAACAATGAGCAGTTCTTC.

In this sample, this clonotype turned up a few times. This chain's CDR3 is CASSLGITETQYF. For the CDR3, the DNA is TGTGCCAGCAGCTTAGGGATTACGGAGACCCAGTACTTC. This chain connects TRBV7-2 to TRBJ2-5; no clear D gene. Germline V CDR1 and CDR2: SGHTA, FQGNSA. This CDR3 is 13 amino acids long. Trimming left V 1 base short and J 5 bases short, with 8 bases between.

This clonotype appeared a few times. The chain combines TRBV29-1 with TRBJ2-1; 8 positions agree with TRBD2. Trimming at V came to 4 bases and at J to 4 bases, leaving 0 bases not matched to a gene. This CDR3 spans 12 amino acids. CDR1 SQVTM and CDR2 ANQGSEA come from the germline V gene. The CDR3 DNA is TGCAGCGTTGGCGGGGGGTACAATGAGCAGTTCTTC. This encodes CSVGGGYNEQFF.

The chain links TRBV12-3 or TRBV12-4 to TRBJ2-7; D perhaps matches TRBD1 (6 bases). V was shortened by 6 bases and J by 1 base, with 19 bases between the two germline ends. The CDR3 loop spans 16 amino acids. The CDR3 spells CASRSNRAPGSYEQYF. CDR3 DNA: TGTGCCAGCAGGTCAAACAGGGCCCCCGGGTCCTACGAGCAGTACTTC.

This clonotype was counted a few times. V gene TRBV6-1 combines with J gene TRBJ2-7; tentative D call: TRBD1 (6 bases). This CDR3 is 15 amino acids long. Germline V gene sequence: CDR1 MNHNS, CDR2 SASEGT. V was cut by 6 bases and J by 3 bases, with 18 bases left in between. In DNA, the CDR3 is TGTGCCAGCAGACTTTCCCGGGACACGCTCTACGAGCAGTACTTC. Translation gives CASRLSRDTLYEQYF.

This clonotype has a handful of counts. The chain uses TRBV19 and TRBJ1-6; 9 bases agree with TRBD1. Germline V gene sequence: CDR1 LNHDA, CDR2 SQIVND (reference sequence). The CDR3 spans 16 residues. J gave up 6 bases and V 5 bases, and 8 bases lay outside the gene matches. The CDR3 region has the DNA TGTGCCAGTAGTTCCGACAGGGGGAACTTTAATTCACCCCTCCACTTT. Protein product: CASSSDRGNFNSPLHF.

This chain links TRBV12-3 or TRBV12-4 with TRBJ1-6, with a possible D match to TRBD1 (6 bases). This CDR3 spans 13 amino acids. The V gene lost 3 bases and the J gene lost 6 bases, with 6 bases spanning the gap. This CDR3 is CASSFRGNSPLHF. The CDR3 nucleotides read TGTGCCAGCAGTTTCAGGGGTAATTCACCCCTCCACTTT.

The V gene is TRBV20-1, the J gene TRBJ2-2; D possibly corresponds to TRBD2 (5 bases). The CDR3 totals 15 residues. Trimming stripped 7 bases from V and 1 base from J, with 16 bases between. In germline, CDR1 is DFQATT, CDR2 SNEGSKA (reference sequence). In DNA, the CDR3 is TGCAGTGTGTATTCTCCCGGGGAGAACACCGGGGAGCTGTTTTTT. It translates to CSVYSPGENTGELFF.

The chain carries TRBV20-1 and TRBJ2-7, with 10 bases matching TRBD2. Germline trimming cut 4 bases from V and 4 bases from J; bases unmatched to any gene: 10. Germline CDR1 reads DFQATT; CDR2 reads SNEGSKA (reference sequence). The CDR3 sequence is 15 residues long. CDR3 bases: TGCAGTGCTAAGGATAGCGGGGGGAACTTGTACGAGCAGTACTTC. The encoded protein is CSAKDSGGNLYEQYF.

This clonotype appeared many times. The chain employs TRBV29-1 and TRBJ1-2; tentative D call: TRBD1 (6 bases). The CDR3 has 11 residues. Germline V lookup: CDR1 SQVTM, CDR2 ANQGSEA. V was shortened by 4 bases and J by 5 bases, with 8 bases between the two germline ends. Here the CDR3 reads CSVAQGYGYTF. As DNA, the CDR3 is TGCAGCGTTGCACAGGGATATGGCTACACCTTC.

CDR3 sequence (DNA): TGTGCCAGCGCCTCGGTGGTTGAAGCTTTCTTT. Amino acid sequence: CASASVVEAFF. V is TRBV7-2 and J is TRBJ1-1, with unresolved D. V was clipped by 8 bases and J by 7 bases, with 11 bases between them. The germline V gene has CDR1 SGHTA and CDR2 FQGNSA. The CDR3 spans 11 residues.

This clonotype occurred many times. The chain recombines TRBV12-3 or TRBV12-4 with TRBJ1-2; D is perhaps TRBD1 (5 bases). CDR3 length equals 15 residues. V lost 6 bases and J lost 0, with 14 bases in between. The CDR3 here is CASRPSGTANYGYTF. Written as DNA, the CDR3 is TGTGCCAGCAGACCCTCAGGGACCGCTAACTATGGCTACACCTTC.

This clonotype was counted ten times or more. This rearrangement joins TRBV28 to TRBJ2-1; D is perhaps TRBD2 (7 bases). V lost 7 bases and J lost 2, with 12 bases in between. The CDR3 consists of 14 residues. Germline V gene data show CDR1 as MDHEN and CDR2 as SYDVKM. This CDR3 is CASKPGGTYNEQFF. CDR3 bases: TGTGCCAGCAAGCCGGGGGGCACCTACAATGAGCAGTTCTTC.

This clonotype was seen repeatedly, ten times or more. The chain links TRBV20-1 to TRBJ2-3; the match to TRBD2 covers 8 bases. The CDR3 is made up of 14 amino acids. Per the germline V gene, CDR1 is DFQATT and CDR2 is SNEGSKA (reference sequence). V dropped 1 base and J dropped 0; count of bases not matched to a gene: 0. The CDR3 nucleotides are TGCAGTGCTAGAGCGGGGGGGAGCACAGATACGCAGTATTTT. Amino acid sequence: CSARAGGSTDTQYF.